This T cell receptor (beta chain) was found in a study of CDR3 diversity in severe acne. TCRdb called the PCR reads again in MiXCR, with one record for every CDR3 protein. The sample has about 90,000 distinct CDR3 sequences, 45% to 50% seen once; the top ten hold 11%. Germline V gives CDR1 DFQATT, CDR2 SNEGSKA (reference sequence). The ends were cut back, 3 bases at V and 5 bases at J, with 5 bases in the middle. The CDR3 totals 10 residues. In its sample, this clonotype ranks as medium-sized. This chain uses TRBV20-1 with TRBJ2-7, with unresolved D. Sequenced input: blood. The sequence was obtained from a male donor with severe acne vulgaris. In nucleotides, the CDR3 is TGCAGTGCTAGCGATAACGAGCAGTACTTC. Translating it yields CSASDNEQYF.